This T cell receptor beta chain was identified in a study of blood T cells in healthy people across ages. V gave up 0 bases and J gave up 3 bases, with 12 bases separating them. CDR1 is DFQATT and CDR2 is SNEGSKA in the germline V gene (reference sequence). CDR3 length equals 14 residues. Each donor gave roughly 9.8 milliliters of peripheral blood. With a J-beta primer mix and a sample-barcoded 5' primer, a second PCR ran 7 to 11 cycles. TCRdb processed the 5' RACE reads anew with MiXCR; each CDR3 protein has one entry. The data show roughly 1.9 million distinct CDR3 sequences, roughly two fifths seen once.

The chain carries TRBV20-1 and TRBJ2-7; D remains ambiguous. Material: blood. This receptor was identified in a human donor in good health. Here the CDR3 reads CSARDELKNYEQYF. Here the CDR3 DNA reads TGCAGTGCTAGAGATGAACTCAAGAACTACGAGCAGTACTTC.